One and the same sample provided the 30 T cell receptor beta chains below, sequenced in a study of T cell clonality in common variable immunodeficiency. Clones were sequenced by immunoSEQ multiplex PCR, and TCRdb holds only the in-frame ones, with some missing. Recorded here are tens of thousands of clones, none singletons. The sequencing sample was made of peripheral blood mononuclear cells. The source of these receptors is a person between 18 and 75 years old in good health.

This clone was counted ten times or more. The CDR3 end lies 3 residues beyond the end of the read and is filled in from the germline J gene. The chain employs TRBV18 and TRBJ1-5, with D perhaps TRBD1 (5 bases). The CDR3 is made up of 15 amino acids. CDR1 and CDR2 from the germline V gene are KGHSH and LQKENI. Deletions cut 6 bases from V and 0 bases from J, with 12 bases between. CDR3 residues: CASSVEGHSNQPQHF. The part of the CDR3 DNA that was read is TGTGCCAGCTCCGTAGAGGGGCATAGCAATCAGCCC.

The table lists this clone with many counts. The read ends 3 residues early relative to the CDR3; the germline J gene fills the gap. V gene TRBV5-1 combines with J gene TRBJ2-5; D not certain. CDR3 size: 14 residues. V lost 1 base, J lost 1 base, and 8 bases lay in between. Germline V gene lookup returns CDR1 SGHRS and CDR2 YFSETQ. The sequenced CDR3 bases are TGCGCCAGCAGCTTGAGGCAACCCCAAGAGACC. It codes for CASSLRQPQET. The complete CDR3 reads CASSLRQPQETQYF.

This clone was observed at least ten times. The read comes to an end 3 residues before the CDR3 does, leaving the germline J gene to fill in the end. The V call is TRBV19, the J call TRBJ2-4; a weak D match, TRBD1 (6 bases). From germline, CDR1 is LNHDA and CDR2 SQIVND (reference sequence). V lost 1 base and J lost 0, with 13 bases in between. The CDR3 sequence is 17 residues long. CDR3 residues: CASSIGGTGLAKNIQYF. CDR3 DNA (partial): TGTGCCAGTAGTATAGGGGGAACAGGGCTAGCCAAAAACATT.

The sample holds many counts of this clone. The sequence runs out 3 residues before the end of the CDR3; the remainder is reconstructed from the germline J gene. This chain links TRBV2 with TRBJ2-7; 10 nucleotides match TRBD1. There are 13 residues in the CDR3. Germline V lookup: CDR1 SNHLY, CDR2 FYNNEI. Losses at the gene ends were 4 bases for V and 5 bases for J; bases not matched to a gene: 2. CDR3 sequence: CASSGQGADEQYF. The sequenced CDR3 bases are TGTGCCAGCAGTGGACAGGGGGCAGACGAG.

This clone has at least ten counts. The read terminates 3 residues before the CDR3 end, so the remaining end is supplied by the germline J gene. This chain connects TRBV19 to TRBJ1-2; tentatively, D is TRBD1 (6 bases). The CDR3 spans 13 residues. V lost 7 bases and J 2 bases, leaving 11 bases between the germline ends. CDR1 and CDR2 (germline): LNHDA, SQIVND (reference sequence). The chain's CDR3 is CASTSGQNYGYTF. The part of the CDR3 DNA that was read is TGTGCCAGTACCTCCGGACAGAACTATGGC.

Many counts were recorded for this clone. The read ends 3 residues before the CDR3 terminus; that terminus is restored from the germline J gene. The chain combines TRBV20-1 with TRBJ2-1; 7 bases map to TRBD2. This CDR3 spans 16 amino acids. Germline lookup yields CDR1 DFQATT and CDR2 SNEGSKA (reference sequence). The CDR3 region is CTPLGGSLASYNEQFF. The sequenced CDR3 bases are TGCACCCCCCTGGGGGGGTCCCTAGCCTCCTACAATGAG.

This clone was observed at least ten times. The read falls 3 residues short of the CDR3 end, and the missing part is taken from the germline J gene. The chain recombines TRBV28 with TRBJ1-2; D is ambiguous. Germline loops: CDR1 MDHEN, CDR2 SYDVKM. The CDR3 contains 15 residues. V shed 5 bases and J shed 2 bases, with 15 bases lying between them. CDR3 in amino acids: CASSPGGGRNYGYTF. The CDR3 bases that were read are TGTGCCAGCAGTCCCGGCGGCGGCAGAAACTATGGC.

Ten or more counts support this clone. The read halts 3 residues ahead of the CDR3 end, with the missing end drawn from the germline J gene. The chain links TRBV20-1 to TRBJ2-3, with D possibly matching TRBD1 (5 bases). The CDR3 covers 12 residues. Trimming removed 1 base at V and 6 bases at J, with 8 bases between. CDR1 is DFQATT and CDR2 is SNEGSKA in the germline V gene (reference sequence). CDR3 DNA, as far as it was read: TGCAGTGCTAGAGGGGCAGGGGATACG. Translating it yields CSARGAGDT. The CDR3 in full is CSARGAGDTQYF.

This clone was recorded many times. The CDR3 end is not reached by the read, which stops 3 residues before it; the germline J gene fills it in. This chain links TRBV5-1 with TRBJ1-1; 8 positions match TRBD1. Per germline, CDR1 SGHRS and CDR2 YFSETQ. Trimming took 0 bases from V and 1 from J; bases not matched to a gene: 11. CDR3 length: 18 residues. Here the CDR3 reads CASSLDRQGAGKNTEAFF. The covered CDR3 bases are TGCGCCAGCAGCTTGGATAGGCAGGGGGCGGGAAAGAACACTGAA.

In its sample, this clone was seen many times. The CDR3 is cut off 3 residues early in the read; its end comes from the germline J gene. The chain is built from TRBV30 and TRBJ1-6, with D hard to call. The CDR3 sequence is 17 residues long. Germline CDR1 and CDR2: GTSNPN and SVGIG (reference sequence). V lost 4 bases and J lost 2, with 18 bases in between. Incomplete CDR3 DNA: TGTGCCTGGATGCAAACTAGGGCCAGGACCTATAATTCACCC. This codes for CAWMQTRARTYNSP. The full CDR3 protein is CAWMQTRARTYNSPLHF.

In its sample, this clone was seen many times. Sequencing ends 3 residues short of the CDR3 end; the germline J gene provides the rest. The chain recombines TRBV20-1 with TRBJ2-5; D is possibly TRBD1 (5 bases). V was clipped by 7 bases and J by 1 base, with 16 bases between them. The CDR3 is 14 residues long. Germline V gene sequence: CDR1 DFQATT, CDR2 SNEGSKA (reference sequence). Partial CDR3 DNA: TGCAGTGGGGTGGGGCCCTCTGCCCAAGAGACC. It codes for CSGVGPSAQET. The whole CDR3 reads CSGVGPSAQETQYF.

This clone was observed many times. A read error may account for a junction end that differs from germline. The read ends 3 residues early relative to the CDR3; the germline J gene fills the gap. V is TRBV4-2 and J is TRBJ2-7; D possibly corresponds to TRBD2 (6 bases). The V gene's germline CDR1 is LGHNA and CDR2 YNFKEQ. The CDR3 loop spans 14 amino acids. CDR3 bases read: TGCGCCAGCAGCCAAGAAGTGGCTAGCGCCGAG. It yields the protein CASSQEVASAE. The entire CDR3 is CASSQEVASAEQYF.

This clone occurred many times. Read data end 3 residues before the CDR3 end; the end is taken from the germline J gene. The rearrangement links TRBV5-1 to TRBJ1-1, with TRBD1 matching over 10 bases. V trimming: 3 bases; J trimming: 1 base; junction bases outside the gene matches: 3. CDR1 is SGHRS and CDR2 is YFSETQ in the germline V gene. The CDR3 is made up of 15 amino acids. CDR3 DNA, as far as it was read: TGCGCCAGCAGCTCTAGACAGGGGGCGAACACTGAA. It specifies CASSSRQGANTE. The whole CDR3 protein reads CASSSRQGANTEAFF.

This clone was seen ten or more times. The CDR3 is cut off 3 residues early in the read; its end comes from the germline J gene. The V and J genes are TRBV14 and TRBJ1-2, with D possibly matching TRBD1 (6 bases). This CDR3 has 14 residues. Germline CDR1 and CDR2: SGHDN and FVKESK. Here the CDR3 reads CASSHHGNREYYTF. CDR3 DNA (partial): TGTGCCAGCAGCCATCACGGCAACAGGGAATAC.

The table lists this clone with many counts. The part of the CDR3 DNA that was read is TGCGCCAGCAGCTTAAGTCCGGGGGGAATCAACGAG. Amino acids: CASSLSPGGINE. The whole CDR3 sequence is CASSLSPGGINEQYF. The rearrangement joins TRBV5-1 to TRBJ2-7, with 7 nucleotides matching TRBD2. The read stops 3 residues short of the end of the CDR3; the missing end is completed from the germline J gene. Germline V gives CDR1 SGHRS, CDR2 YFSETQ. V was clipped by 2 bases and J by 5 bases; unmatched bases: 10. This CDR3 is 15 amino acids long. Using reference TRBV5-1 and TRBJ2-7 for the parts outside the CDR3, the full variable domain is KAGVTQTPRYLIKTRGQQVTLSCSPISGHRSVSWYQQTPGQGLQFLFEYFSETQRNKGNFPGRFSGRQFSNSRSEMNVSTLELGDSALYLCASSLSPGGINEQYFGPGTRLTVT.

This clone was seen at least ten times. Read coverage stops 3 residues before the CDR3 terminus; the germline J gene supplies the remainder. The V and J genes are TRBV20-1 and TRBJ2-3, with TRBD1 matching over 7 bases. The germline CDR1 and CDR2 sequences are DFQATT and SNEGSKA (reference sequence). Losses at the gene ends were 0 bases for V and 3 bases for J; bases not matched to a gene: 6. CDR3 length: 15 residues. The sequenced part of the CDR3 DNA is TGCAGTGCTAGAGACCCCCGGACAGGAACAGATACG. This translates into CSARDPRTGTDT. The whole CDR3 protein is CSARDPRTGTDTQYF.

The DNA read from the CDR3 is TGTGCCAGCAGCTCGGGACTTCCTCGGAATGAG. Residues: CASSSGLPRNE. The whole CDR3 reads CASSSGLPRNEQFF. The gene calls are TRBV7-8 and TRBJ2-1; D is perhaps TRBD2 (6 bases). The CDR3 goes on 3 residues after the read ends, and that part is filled in from the germline J gene. The CDR3 runs to 14 residues. Germline V lookup: CDR1 SGHVS, CDR2 FQNEAQ. Trimming took off 4 bases at V and 7 bases at J, with 14 bases between the two ends.

This clone was seen a few times. Read sequence stops 3 residues before the CDR3 end, and the germline J gene provides the missing end. This sequence joins TRBV6-2 or TRBV6-3 and TRBJ2-7; D uncertain. Germline lookup yields CDR1 MNHEY and CDR2 SVGEGT. V gave up 6 bases and J gave up 3 bases, with 9 bases separating them. This CDR3 region has 12 residues. The DNA read from the CDR3 is TGTGCCAGCAGCCCTCGACTCTACGAG. This translates into CASSPRLYE. The CDR3 as a whole reads CASSPRLYEQYF.

This clone was counted ten times or more. Sequencing ends 3 residues short of the CDR3 end; the germline J gene provides the rest. The chain carries TRBV19 and TRBJ1-2; 9 bases are shared with TRBD1. With 3 bases clipped from V and 3 bases from J, the junction kept 5 bases outside the gene matches. CDR1 and CDR2 from the germline V gene are LNHDA and SQIVND (reference sequence). This CDR3 has 15 amino acids. Partial CDR3 DNA: TGTGCCAGTAGTATGGTAAGGACAGGGGACTATGGC. Translation gives CASSMVRTGDYG. The full CDR3 reads CASSMVRTGDYGYTF. Full variable domain (remainder filled in from reference TRBV19 and TRBJ1-2): DGGITQSPKYLFRKEGQNVTLSCEQNLNHDAMYWYRQDPGQGLRLIYYSQIVNDFQKGDIAEGYSVSREKKESFPLTVTSAQKNPTAFYLCASSMVRTGDYGYTFGSGTRLTVV.

In this sample, this clone turned up many times. CDR3 sequence reads: CASRLGGNNEKLFF. Incomplete CDR3 DNA: TGTGCCAGCAGACTGGGGGGGAATAATGAAAAA. This sequence joins TRBV12-3 or TRBV12-4 and TRBJ1-4; D may be TRBD1 (5 bases). The sequenced fragment ends 3 residues before the CDR3 boundary, so the rest is inferred from the germline J gene. The CDR3 has 14 residues. The V end was cut by 6 bases, the J end by 4 bases, with 12 bases between.

This clone has a count of ten or more. Read coverage stops 3 residues before the CDR3 terminus; the germline J gene supplies the remainder. The J gene is TRBJ1-1, the V gene TRBV2; D is possibly TRBD1 (5 bases). Germline CDR1 and CDR2: SNHLY and FYNNEI. There are 13 residues in the CDR3. Trimming cost V 7 bases and J 5 bases, with 14 bases left between them. CDR3 loop: CASIVGGATEAFF. CDR3 DNA, as far as it was read: TGTGCCAGCATCGTAGGAGGGGCGACTGAA.

This clone was picked up a small number of times. The missing CDR3 end, 3 residues past where the read stops, is filled in from the germline J gene. This chain uses TRBV19 with TRBJ1-3, with a possible D match to TRBD1 (6 bases). V dropped 0 bases and J dropped 4 bases, with 22 bases sitting between them. The CDR3 length is 19 residues. CDR1 is LNHDA, CDR2 SQIVND, per germline (reference sequence). CDR3 loop: CASSIDWGRISSSGNTIYF. Incomplete CDR3 DNA: TGTGCCAGTAGTATAGACTGGGGGCGCATCTCCTCATCGGGAAACACC. The whole variable domain, remainder taken from reference TRBV19 and TRBJ1-3, is DGGITQSPKYLFRKEGQNVTLSCEQNLNHDAMYWYRQDPGQGLRLIYYSQIVNDFQKGDIAEGYSVSREKKESFPLTVTSAQKNPTAFYLCASSIDWGRISSSGNTIYFGEGSWLTVV.

This clone has a count of ten or more. The sequenced CDR3 bases are TGTGCCAGCAGCTTTCAGACAAACACTGAA. Amino acid sequence: CASSFQTNTE. The entire CDR3 sequence reads CASSFQTNTEAFF. The genes are TRBV5-4 and TRBJ1-1; D is undetermined. The CDR3 end is not reached by the read, which stops 3 residues before it; the germline J gene fills it in. Trimming cost V 2 bases and J 2 bases, with 7 bases left between them. The CDR3 contains 13 residues. CDR1 and CDR2 from the germline V gene are SGHNT and YYREEE (reference sequence). Combining the CDR3 with reference TRBV5-4 and TRBJ1-1 gives the whole variable domain ETGVTQSPTHLIKTRGQQVTLRCSSQSGHNTVSWYQQALGQGPQFIFQYYREEENGRGNFPPRFSGLQFPNYSSELNVNALELDDSALYLCASSFQTNTEAFFGQGTRLTVV.

Regarding this clone: The read ends 3 residues shy of where the CDR3 ends; the end is completed using the germline J gene. This chain uses TRBV5-1 with TRBJ2-1; possibly TRBD2 for D (6 bases). The V and J ends lost 0 bases and 5 bases respectively, with 15 bases between them. Germline assignment: CDR1 SGHRS and CDR2 YFSETQ. CDR3 length: 16 amino acids. CDR3 DNA (partial): TGCGCCAGCAGCTTGGCCAGGGCGGGGCAAGACAATGAG. Amino acids: CASSLARAGQDNE. The whole CDR3 reads CASSLARAGQDNEQFF.

This clone has ten or more counts. The read stops 3 residues short of the end of the CDR3; the missing end is completed from the germline J gene. The V gene is TRBV7-9, the J gene TRBJ1-5, with TRBD1 matching 7 bases. Germline CDR1 is SEHNR and CDR2 is FQNEAQ (reference sequence). CDR3 length: 13 amino acids. The V and J ends lost 4 bases and 4 bases, in that order; junction bases with no gene match: 1. CDR3 bases read: TGTGCCAGCAGCTCACAGGGGAATCAGCCC. It is translated as CASSSQGNQP. In full, the CDR3 reads CASSSQGNQPQHF.

This clone appeared many times. With the read ending 3 residues before the CDR3 end, the germline J gene is used to fill in that end. The chain joins TRBV20-1 to TRBJ2-7, with 7 bases lining up with TRBD1. V was pared by 8 bases and J by 5 bases, with 3 bases of the junction left unmatched. This CDR3 has 10 amino acids. CDR1 DFQATT and CDR2 SNEGSKA come from the germline V gene (reference sequence). The part of the CDR3 DNA that was read is TGCAGTACAGGGGACAACGAG. This sequence encodes CSTGDNE. The whole CDR3 reads CSTGDNEQYF.

Ten or more counts support this clone. The CDR3 end falls 3 residues outside the read, so it is completed with the germline J gene. The V and J genes are TRBV7-6 and TRBJ1-5; maybe TRBD1 (5 bases). The CDR3 extends over 14 amino acids. The V gene lost 2 bases and the J gene lost 5 bases, with 10 bases spanning the gap. Germline assignment: CDR1 SGHVS and CDR2 FNYEAQ. Incomplete CDR3 DNA: TGTGCCAGCAGCTTAAACCGGGGGGATCAGCCC. This gives the protein CASSLNRGDQP. Given in full, the CDR3 is CASSLNRGDQPQHF.

This clone was picked up many times. The read terminates 3 residues before the CDR3 end, so the remaining end is supplied by the germline J gene. The V call is TRBV6-2 or TRBV6-3, the J call TRBJ2-5, with 7 bases fitting TRBD2. V shed 6 bases and J 5 bases; nucleotides not matched to a gene: 9. From germline, CDR1 is MNHEY and CDR2 SVGEGT. CDR3 size: 14 residues. CDR3 bases read: TGTGCCAGCAGAAAGACTAGCAGAGGGGAGACC. The encoded protein is CASRKTSRGET. The full CDR3 protein reads CASRKTSRGETQYF.

This clone was recorded many times. The observed sequence ends 3 residues before the CDR3 terminus, with the missing tail filled in from the germline J gene. The chain combines TRBV7-6 with TRBJ1-1, with D maybe TRBD1 (5 bases). The CDR3 is 16 residues long. The V and J ends lost 5 bases and 3 bases respectively, with 19 bases between them. Germline V gene lookup returns CDR1 SGHVS and CDR2 FNYEAQ. The part of the CDR3 DNA that was read is TGTGCCAGCAGCCTCAGAGGGGATGAGGGGCACACTGAA. It codes for CASSLRGDEGHTE. The complete CDR3 sequence is CASSLRGDEGHTEAFF.

This clone was counted many times. The read is 3 residues too short to cover the CDR3 end, so that end is filled in from the germline J gene. The chain employs TRBV20-1 and TRBJ2-7, with 7 positions matching TRBD1. The ends lost 5 bases at V and 5 bases at J; junction bases unmatched: 12. This CDR3 is built from 14 residues. Per the germline V gene, CDR1 is DFQATT and CDR2 is SNEGSKA (reference sequence). The CDR3 loop reads CSAGGQTDVDEQYF. Partial CDR3 DNA: TGCAGTGCTGGGGGACAGACTGATGTGGACGAG.